This TCR beta chain was profiled in a study of blood T cells in healthy people across ages. The CDR3 has 15 residues. V was shortened by 3 bases and J by 4 bases, with 16 bases between the two germline ends. Germline values: CDR1 MNHEY, CDR2 SMNVEV (reference sequence). This clonotype has just a few counts. Antigen: not known. A J-beta primer mix and a sample-barcoded 5' primer were used in a second PCR of roughly 6 to 12 cycles. A template-switch adaptor with 12 random nucleotides tagged each cDNA molecule. TCRdb fed the 5' RACE reads into MiXCR, producing one record per CDR3 protein. The data hold 700,000 to 950,000 distinct CDR3 sequences, with 43% observed a single time. Per-sample yields of isolated PBMCs were at least 6 million. General study points: Strong correlation linked observed beta diversity and percent naive T cells. Age showed a roughly linear inverse relationship with TCR beta diversity per million T cells.

Sequences were obtained from blood. This chain uses TRBV27 with TRBJ2-7, with no clear D. This clonotype was obtained from a woman aged 55 to 70 in good health. The CDR3 nucleotides read TGTGCCAGCAGTTTGGGCCGAGTGGGGATTTACGAGCAGTACTTC. This codes for CASSLGRVGIYEQYF.